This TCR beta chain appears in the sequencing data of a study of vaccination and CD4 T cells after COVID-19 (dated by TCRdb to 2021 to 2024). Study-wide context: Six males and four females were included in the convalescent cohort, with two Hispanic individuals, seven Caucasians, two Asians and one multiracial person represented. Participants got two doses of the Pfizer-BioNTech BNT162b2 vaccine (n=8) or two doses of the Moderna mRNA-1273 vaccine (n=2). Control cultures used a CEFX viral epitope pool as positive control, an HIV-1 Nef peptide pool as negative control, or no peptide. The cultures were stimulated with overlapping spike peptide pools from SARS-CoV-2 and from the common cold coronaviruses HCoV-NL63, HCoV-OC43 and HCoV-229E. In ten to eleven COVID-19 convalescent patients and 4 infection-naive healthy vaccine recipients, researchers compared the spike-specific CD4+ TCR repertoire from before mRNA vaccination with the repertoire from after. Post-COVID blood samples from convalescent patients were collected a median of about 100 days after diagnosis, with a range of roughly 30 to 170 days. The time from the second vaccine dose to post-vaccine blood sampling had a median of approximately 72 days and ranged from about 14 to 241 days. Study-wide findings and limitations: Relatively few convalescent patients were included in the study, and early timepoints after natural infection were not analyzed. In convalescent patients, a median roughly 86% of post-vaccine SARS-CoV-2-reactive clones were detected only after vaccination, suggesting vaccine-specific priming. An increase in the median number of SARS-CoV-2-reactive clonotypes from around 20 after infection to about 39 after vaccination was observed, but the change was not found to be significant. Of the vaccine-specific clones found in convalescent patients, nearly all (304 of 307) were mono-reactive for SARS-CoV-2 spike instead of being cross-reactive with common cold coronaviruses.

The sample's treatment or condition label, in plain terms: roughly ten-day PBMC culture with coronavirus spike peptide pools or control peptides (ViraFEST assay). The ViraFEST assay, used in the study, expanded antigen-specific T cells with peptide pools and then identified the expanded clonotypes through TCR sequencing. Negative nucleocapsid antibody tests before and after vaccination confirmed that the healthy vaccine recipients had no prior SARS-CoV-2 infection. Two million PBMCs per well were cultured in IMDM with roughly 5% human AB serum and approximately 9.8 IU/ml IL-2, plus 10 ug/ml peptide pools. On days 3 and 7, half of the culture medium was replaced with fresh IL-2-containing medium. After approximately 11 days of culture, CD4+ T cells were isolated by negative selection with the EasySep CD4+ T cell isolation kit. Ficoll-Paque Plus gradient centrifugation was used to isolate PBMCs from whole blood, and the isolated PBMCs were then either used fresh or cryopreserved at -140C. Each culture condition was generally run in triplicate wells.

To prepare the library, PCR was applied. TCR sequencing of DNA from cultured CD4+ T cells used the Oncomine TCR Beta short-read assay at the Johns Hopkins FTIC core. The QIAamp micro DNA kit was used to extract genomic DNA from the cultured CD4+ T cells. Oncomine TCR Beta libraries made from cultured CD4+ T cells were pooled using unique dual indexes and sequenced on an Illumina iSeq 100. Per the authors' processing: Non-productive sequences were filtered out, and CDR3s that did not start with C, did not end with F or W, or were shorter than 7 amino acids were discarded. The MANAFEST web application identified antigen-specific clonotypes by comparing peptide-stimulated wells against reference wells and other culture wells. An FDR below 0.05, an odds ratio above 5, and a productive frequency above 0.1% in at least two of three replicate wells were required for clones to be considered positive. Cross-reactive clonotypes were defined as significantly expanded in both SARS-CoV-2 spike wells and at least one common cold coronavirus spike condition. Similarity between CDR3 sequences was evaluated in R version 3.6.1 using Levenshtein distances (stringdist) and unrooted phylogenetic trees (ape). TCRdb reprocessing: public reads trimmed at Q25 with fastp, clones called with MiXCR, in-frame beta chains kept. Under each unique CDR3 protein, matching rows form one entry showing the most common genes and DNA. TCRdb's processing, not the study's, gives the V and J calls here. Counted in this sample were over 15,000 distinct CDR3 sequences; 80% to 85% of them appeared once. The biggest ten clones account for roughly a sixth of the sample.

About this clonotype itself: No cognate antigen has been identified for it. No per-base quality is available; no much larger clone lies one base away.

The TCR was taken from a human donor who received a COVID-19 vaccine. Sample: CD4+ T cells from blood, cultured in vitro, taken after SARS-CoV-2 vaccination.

The CDR3 region reads CASSFLGYGYTF. The nucleotide sequence is given as TGTGCCAGCAGTTTTTTGGGGTATGGCTACACCTTC. This receptor chain uses TRBV12-3 or TRBV12-4 and TRBJ1-2; the D gene remains uncertain. Trimming takes 3 bases from V and 5 bases from J, and the germline ends sit 7 bases apart. The CDR3 goes from the cysteine to the phenylalanine over 12 residues. The kept DNA is CDR3 alone, 36 bases in frame from the first base.